The 27 T cell receptor beta chains presented below share a single source sample, sequenced in a study of identical twins. TCRdb analysed the 5' RACE reads with MiXCR anew, one entry per CDR3 protein. The profile shows some 900,000 distinct CDR3 sequences, roughly an eighth of them singletons. The sample also formed part of further work on yellow fever vaccine responses in identical twins.

The material sequenced was PBMCs. Receptor source: a woman under 30 in good health.

This clonotype was observed a few times. Written as DNA, the CDR3 is TGTGCCAGCAGCTTAGATCAAGCGGGGGGTAGGACCCAGTACTTC. Its protein is CASSLDQAGGRTQYF. The genes are TRBV7-2 and TRBJ2-5; 9 positions agree with TRBD2. Germline CDR1 reads SGHTA; CDR2 reads FQGNSA. The CDR3 is 15 residues long. The J segment lost 7 bases and the V segment lost 1 base, leaving 7 bases of the junction unmatched. Based on the CDR3 plus reference TRBV7-2 and TRBJ2-5, the full variable domain is GAGVSQSPSNKVTEKGKDVELRCDPISGHTALYWYRQSLGQGLEFLIYFQGNSAPDKSGLPSDRFSAERTGGSVSTLTIQRTQQEDSAVYLCASSLDQAGGRTQYFGPGTRLLVL.

In its sample, this clonotype was seen a few times. This sequence joins TRBV20-1 and TRBJ2-1, with TRBD2 identical over 9 bases. Germline V gene lookup returns CDR1 DFQATT and CDR2 SNEGSKA (reference sequence). With V trimmed by 0 bases and J by 6 bases, 9 bases remained unmatched. This CDR3 spans 16 amino acids. Written as DNA, the CDR3 is TGCAGTGCTAGAGATTTTATGCCTAGCGGGGCCAATGAGCAGTTCTTC. Its protein product is CSARDFMPSGANEQFF.

The V gene is TRBV20-1, the J gene TRBJ2-3, with a weak D call TRBD1 (6 bases). Germline lookup yields CDR1 DFQATT and CDR2 SNEGSKA (reference sequence). This CDR3 is built from 14 residues. Trimming shortened V by 6 bases and J by 6 bases, and 19 bases separated the two germline ends. CDR3 in amino acids: CSAHREMSMDTQYF. As DNA, the CDR3 is TGCAGTGCCCACAGGGAAATGAGTATGGATACGCAGTATTTT.

The chain uses TRBV12-3 or TRBV12-4 and TRBJ2-5; possible D gene TRBD2, 5 bases. The V gene lost 6 bases and the J gene lost 3 bases, with 14 bases spanning the gap. CDR3 length: 14 residues. CDR3 residues: CASSVGSIEETQYF. CDR3 DNA sequence: TGTGCCAGCAGCGTGGGGAGTATAGAAGAGACCCAGTACTTC.

This clonotype appeared many times. This chain joins TRBV4-1 and TRBJ1-1; D gene uncertain. Trimming shortened V by 3 bases and J by 6 bases, and 17 bases separated the two germline ends. The CDR3 runs 15 residues. Germline CDR1 reads MGHRA; CDR2 reads YSYEKL. In nucleotides, the CDR3 is TGCGCCAGCAGCCAGGGTTTGGTTTATGGGGCTGAAGCTTTCTTT. Translated: CASSQGLVYGAEAFF.

This clonotype has more than one count but fewer than ten. This chain links TRBV6-6 with TRBJ1-4; no reliable D call. The CDR3 runs 13 residues. CDR1 is MNHNY and CDR2 is SVGAGI in the germline V gene (reference sequence). With 3 bases removed from V and 4 bases from J, the gap between germline ends came to 6 bases. This chain's CDR3 is CASSYDLNEKLFF. DNA of the CDR3: TGTGCCAGCAGTTATGATCTTAATGAAAAACTGTTTTTT.

The rearrangement links TRBV5-1 to TRBJ2-2, with 7 nucleotides matching TRBD1. V gave up 4 bases and J gave up 1 base; unmatched junction bases: 7. This CDR3 has 16 amino acids. The germline V gene has CDR1 SGHRS and CDR2 YFSETQ. The CDR3 reads CASSGAGTVNTGELFF. For the CDR3, the DNA is TGCGCCAGCAGCGGAGCCGGGACAGTGAACACCGGGGAGCTGTTTTTT.

The sample holds a few counts of this clonotype. This sequence joins TRBV27 and TRBJ1-6; TRBD1 might be the D (6 bases). Germline CDR1 is MNHEY and CDR2 is SMNVEV (reference sequence). The CDR3 is made up of 17 amino acids. With 4 bases removed from V and 4 bases from J, the gap between germline ends came to 17 bases. The CDR3 reads CASSSPPRGAYNSPLHF. The CDR3 nucleotides read TGTGCCAGCAGTTCGCCTCCCCGGGGGGCGTATAATTCACCCCTCCACTTT.

This clonotype was detected many times. The chain carries TRBV4-1 and TRBJ2-1; D is possibly TRBD1 (5 bases). Germline lookup yields CDR1 MGHRA and CDR2 YSYEKL. The V and J ends lost 1 base and 1 base respectively, with 11 bases between them. This CDR3 comprises 16 residues. The DNA for the CDR3 is TGCGCCAGCAGCCAAGTAGGGGTCAAGTCCTACAATGAGCAGTTCTTC. Translating gives CASSQVGVKSYNEQFF.

This clonotype was seen at least ten times. The chain carries TRBV20-1 and TRBJ2-2; D is uncertain. CDR1 and CDR2 from the germline V gene are DFQATT and SNEGSKA (reference sequence). Trimming took off 3 bases at V and 3 bases at J, with 8 bases between the two ends. This CDR3 spans 13 amino acids. The CDR3 protein is CSASWVDTGELFF. The CDR3 nucleotides read TGCAGTGCTAGTTGGGTGGACACCGGGGAGCTGTTTTTT.

The chain links TRBV4-1 to TRBJ2-7; no firm D call. This CDR3 has 13 amino acids. The V end lost 0 bases, the J end lost 3 bases, and 6 bases lay between the germline ends. Germline V lookup: CDR1 MGHRA, CDR2 YSYEKL. The CDR3, as DNA: TGCGCCAGCAGCCAAGAAGATGGCTACGAGCAGTACGTC. It codes for CASSQEDGYEQYV.

This rearrangement joins TRBV12-3 or TRBV12-4 to TRBJ1-2, with D uncertain. Trimming shortened V by 3 bases and J by 8 bases, and 13 bases separated the two germline ends. This CDR3 spans 13 amino acids. Here the CDR3 reads CASSFTPRRGYTF. The CDR3, as DNA: TGTGCCAGCAGTTTTACGCCCCGTCGGGGCTACACCTTC.

The V call is TRBV11-2, the J call TRBJ2-1; 7 bases are a match to TRBD2. Germline V gene lookup returns CDR1 SGHAT and CDR2 FQNNGV. This CDR3 comprises 14 residues. J was trimmed by 12 bases and V by 4 bases; bases with no gene match: 12. CDR3 DNA: TGTGCCAGCAGCTCCCCAGCGGGGCCTACTCGGCAGTTCTTC. Protein sequence: CASSSPAGPTRQFF.

This clonotype was seen a few times. This chain uses TRBV5-1 with TRBJ1-4, with D maybe TRBD1 (6 bases). Trimming took off 4 bases at V and 12 bases at J, with 19 bases between the two ends. There are 14 residues in the CDR3. The germline V gene encodes CDR1 SGHRS and CDR2 YFSETQ. The CDR3 bases are TGCGCCAGCAGCGAAGGACAGCTGGGCAGCGAACTGTTTTTT. Translation: CASSEGQLGSELFF.

This clonotype was counted ten times or more. This chain joins TRBV29-1 and TRBJ2-1; D might be TRBD2 (6 bases). The CDR3 consists of 16 residues. The ends were cut back, 0 bases at V and 2 bases at J, with 14 bases in the middle. CDR1 is SQVTM, CDR2 ANQGSEA, per germline. This CDR3 is CSVEDVGTSTYNEQFF. As DNA, the CDR3 is TGCAGCGTTGAAGACGTCGGGACTTCAACCTACAATGAGCAGTTCTTC.

This clonotype was seen more than once but under ten times. The chain's CDR3 is CAISEKGTYEQYF. DNA of the CDR3: TGTGCCATCAGTGAAAAGGGTACCTACGAGCAGTACTTC. V is TRBV10-3 and J is TRBJ2-7; D remains unclear. The CDR3 length is 13 residues. V shed 3 bases and J shed 2 bases, with 8 bases lying between them. Germline V gene lookup returns CDR1 ENHRY and CDR2 SYGVKD.

The chain employs TRBV7-8 and TRBJ2-7; the match to TRBD2 covers 9 bases. CDR3 length equals 16 residues. Germline V gene data show CDR1 as SGHVS and CDR2 as FQNEAQ. J was trimmed by 4 bases and V by 4 bases; bases with no gene match: 11. The CDR3, as DNA: TGTGCCAGCAGCTACAGGATGGGACTAGCCGCTTACGAGCAGTACTTC. It specifies CASSYRMGLAAYEQYF.

The sample holds a few counts of this clonotype. V is TRBV2 and J is TRBJ2-2; D possibly corresponds to TRBD1 (6 bases). V was clipped by 1 base and J by 8 bases, with 14 bases between them. The CDR3 covers 15 residues. Germline assignment: CDR1 SNHLY and CDR2 FYNNEI. CDR3 amino acids: CASSEGTGPRGELFF. The CDR3 nucleotides read TGTGCCAGCAGTGAAGGAACAGGGCCAAGGGGGGAGCTGTTTTTT.

This clonotype was detected only a few times. The CDR3 here is CASSPSHLPYAKNIQYF. CDR3 sequence (DNA): TGTGCCAGCAGCCCTAGCCATCTCCCCTATGCCAAAAACATTCAGTACTTC. V is TRBV11-2 and J is TRBJ2-4; D possibly corresponds to TRBD2 (5 bases). V lost 5 bases, J lost 1 base, and 18 bases lay in between. This CDR3 comprises 17 residues. Germline V CDR1 and CDR2: SGHAT, FQNNGV.

This clonotype has just a few counts. The chain couples TRBV6-1 to TRBJ2-1, with D perhaps TRBD1 (5 bases). Germline loops: CDR1 MNHNS, CDR2 SASEGT. V was trimmed by 8 bases and J by 15 bases, leaving 23 bases between them. This CDR3 spans 13 amino acids. CDR3 amino acids: CASGRQSNPGRFF. The CDR3 DNA reads as TGTGCCAGCGGCCGACAGTCGAACCCAGGGCGGTTCTTC.

This clonotype was picked up many times. V and J are TRBV20-1 and TRBJ2-1; TRBD2 aligns across 9 bases. The V and J ends lost 6 bases and 7 bases, in that order; junction bases with no gene match: 7. From germline, CDR1 is DFQATT and CDR2 SNEGSKA (reference sequence). The CDR3 consists of 13 residues. The chain's CDR3 is CSARAGGQNEQFF. CDR3 nucleotides: TGCAGTGCCCGGGCGGGGGGGCAGAATGAGCAGTTCTTC.

The chain is built from TRBV20-1 and TRBJ2-7; TRBD1 agrees at 8 bases. Trimming at V came to 6 bases and at J to 5 bases, leaving 9 bases not matched to a gene. Germline CDR1 and CDR2: DFQATT and SNEGSKA (reference sequence). The CDR3 has 13 residues. CDR3 region: CSAGTGEAHEQYF. The CDR3, as DNA: TGCAGTGCGGGGACAGGAGAGGCCCACGAGCAGTACTTC.

This clonotype was seen repeatedly, ten times or more. The rearrangement uses TRBV12-3 or TRBV12-4 and TRBJ1-1; perhaps TRBD1 as D (5 bases). V was cut by 3 bases and J by 5 bases, with 10 bases left in between. The CDR3 sequence is 13 residues long. In nucleotides, the CDR3 is TGTGCCAGCAGTTTCGGGGAGGGGACTGAAGCTTTCTTT. This encodes CASSFGEGTEAFF.

The rearrangement uses TRBV4-1 and TRBJ2-3; TRBD1 or TRBD2 may be the D gene (6 bases each). CDR1 and CDR2 from the germline V gene are MGHRA and YSYEKL. The CDR3 extends over 17 amino acids. V lost 1 base and J lost 8, with 22 bases in between. CDR3: CASSQGEGDWRDFTQYF. For the CDR3, the DNA is TGCGCCAGCAGCCAAGGCGAGGGGGACTGGAGAGACTTTACGCAGTATTTT.

The rearrangement links TRBV7-6 to TRBJ2-3; possible D gene TRBD2, 5 bases. Trimming stripped 5 bases from V and 3 bases from J, with 15 bases between. This CDR3 contains 15 residues. The germline CDR1 and CDR2 sequences are SGHVS and FNYEAQ. The CDR3 loop reads CASSRADSKTDTQYF. For the CDR3, the DNA is TGTGCCAGCAGCCGAGCGGACTCTAAGACAGATACGCAGTATTTT. The entire variable domain, with the rest obtained from reference TRBV7-6 and TRBJ2-3, is as follows: GAGVSQSPRYKVTKRGQDVALRCDPISGHVSLYWYRQALGQGPEFLTYFNYEAQQDKSGLPNDRFSAERPEGSISTLTIQRTEQRDSAMYRCASSRADSKTDTQYFGPGTRLTVL.

The genes are TRBV14 and TRBJ2-1, with TRBD2 identical over 11 bases. The germline CDR1 and CDR2 sequences are SGHDN and FVKESK. The CDR3 runs 24 residues. The junction had 28 bases not matched to a gene; V was cut back by 3 bases and J by 3 bases. The DNA of the CDR3 is TGTGCCAGCAGCCACCCTACTAGGCTAGCGGGGGGCCAAGAGGAGTTCATCGTCTACAATGAGCAGTTCTTC. Translating gives CASSHPTRLAGGQEEFIVYNEQFF.

This sequence joins TRBV4-2 and TRBJ2-7; tentatively, D is TRBD1 (5 bases). The CDR3 loop spans 16 amino acids. V was pared by 0 bases and J by 2 bases, with 14 bases between. The V gene's germline CDR1 is LGHNA and CDR2 YNFKEQ. The CDR3 sequence is CASSQDGDRHTYEQYF. The CDR3 nucleotides read TGTGCCAGCAGCCAAGACGGAGACAGACACACCTACGAGCAGTACTTC.